This T cell receptor beta chain was captured by sequencing in a study of T cells expressing NK-cell markers. Study at large: Of eight sequenced donors, seven were HCMV-seropositive and one HCMV-seronegative.

Turning to this clonotype: Its cognate antigen is unknown.

Study outcomes and limitations: These same clonotypes (in a handful of donors) also led the CD3+CD56-NKG2C+ fraction. Dominant NKG2C+ clonotypes in six donors made up roughly 1.0-8% of CD8+ T cells.

In generating TCR beta cDNA, 5'RACE template switching with UMIs was used. TCRdb re-called the 5' RACE reads and gives one entry per CDR3 protein, without DNA. The sample shows about 160,000 distinct CDR3 sequences, and around 21% sits with its ten largest clones. This CDR3 comprises 19 residues. The germline V gene has CDR1 SGHAT and CDR2 FQDESV (reference sequence). The clonotype was recovered from a man aged 18-75 years in good health. Sequences were obtained from blood T cells: a sorted CD56 or NKG2C T cell subset, CD4+ or CD8+ T cells, or bulk PBMC T cells (not recorded which). J is TRBJ2-5 and V is TRBV11-1; TCRdb proposes TRBD2, but this gene call is untestable without DNA. The CDR3 loop reads CASSFMRLAVPGDDETQYF.